This T cell receptor (beta chain) was sequenced during a study of OX40 agonist ivuxolimab in advanced cancers. For the study at large: From about 23 to 85 years was the age range, with a mean of about 54 years, and about 78% were male.

The length of the CDR3 is 15 residues. The V end lost 8 bases, the J end lost 1 base, and 15 bases lay between the germline ends. Germline values: CDR1 SGHTA, CDR2 FQGNSA. As for this clone: What it binds is not known.

Study results and limitations: It was not determined which antigens were specifically recognized by the peripheral T cells that had undergone clonal expansion.

The repertoire was sequenced with immunoSEQ multiplex PCR; TCRdb's copy has only in-frame clones and lacks some. The sample shows 85,000 to 100,000 clones, about 92% of them seen only once. The genes are TRBV7-2 and TRBJ2-1; weak D call: TRBD2 (6 bases). The source is an adult with an advanced solid tumor such as melanoma, head and neck, liver or kidney cancer. The source was CD4+ or CD8+ T cells sorted from blood, collected in a trial of the OX40 agonist ivuxolimab. CDR3: CASLLFGGSYNEQFF. The CDR3 DNA is TGTGCCAGCCTCTTATTCGGGGGTTCCTACAATGAGCAGTTCTTC. Combining the CDR3 with reference TRBV7-2 and TRBJ2-1 gives the whole variable domain GAGVSQSPSNKVTEKGKDVELRCDPISGHTALYWYRQSLGQGLEFLIYFQGNSAPDKSGLPSDRFSAERTGGSVSTLTIQRTQQEDSAVYLCASLLFGGSYNEQFFGPGTRLTVL.